This T cell receptor (beta chain) was retrieved from a study of Graves' ophthalmopathy and Graves' hyperthyroidism. Ineligible for inclusion were patients with other autoimmune diseases, uncontrolled infections, pregnancy or lactation. In regard to this clonotype: Just one base apart from a much larger clone, this may be a read error. Since the CDR3 does not end with the conserved phenylalanine or tryptophan, this likely comes from a read error.

The sequenced template was RNA, covering the TCR beta CDR3 region. First-round RT-PCR employed HTBI primers, with a second-round multiplex PCR after it. TCRdb recomputed calls from the multiplex PCR reads with MiXCR, one row per CDR3 protein. This sample has about 480,000 distinct CDR3 sequences; 13% to 15% occur once, and the top ten carry approximately 9.8%. The CDR3 runs 12 residues. V gave up 6 bases and J gave up 7 bases, with 15 bases separating them. Looked up from germline, CDR1 is DFQATT and CDR2 is SNEGSKA (reference sequence). The TCR originated in a woman in her 30s with Graves' ophthalmopathy. V and J are TRBV20-1 and TRBJ1-1; a possible D gene is TRBD1 (6 bases). The specimen was blood. In nucleotides, the CDR3 is TGCAGTGCGCCCAGGGGCGGGATTGAAGCTTTCTAT. Its translation is CSAPRGGIEAFY.